Reported below is one T cell receptor (beta chain). What it recognizes is unknown. The data derive from a study of T-cell reconstitution after alpha-beta-depleted transplantation in children. Findings and limits, study-wide: The origin of high day-60 TCRbeta diversity in some patients lay in surviving recipient T cells and thymic progenitors. A year post-transplant, T-cell counts and diversity derived mostly from newly produced T cells. There were reportedly several hundred expanded graft clones from which alpha-beta T cells came about two months after transplant.

The V gene end was trimmed by 4 bases and the J gene end by 3 bases; junction bases not matched to a gene: 8. The CDR3 consists of 16 residues. Germline CDR1 SEHNR, CDR2 FQNEAQ (reference sequence). Unique molecular identifiers featured in how the TCRbeta library was prepared. TCRdb recomputed calls from the PCR reads with MiXCR, one row per CDR3 protein. The sample has 700,000 to 950,000 distinct CDR3 sequences; about 15% are singletons. The chain is built from TRBV7-9 and TRBJ2-1, with 8 bases matching TRBD2. The sequencing here drew on PBMCs, mostly from graft donor cells, taken 360 days after TCRalphabeta/CD19-depleted stem cell transplant. The TCR sequence derives from a male patient younger than 18 who had a stem cell transplant for acute lymphoblastic leukemia, so the T cells may come from the graft donor. Here the CDR3 reads CASSYQLGLDYNEQFF. CDR3 nucleotide sequence: TGTGCCAGCAGCTACCAGTTGGGACTAGACTACAATGAGCAGTTCTTC.